This TCR beta chain originates from a study of T cell repertoires in ileal Crohn's disease. In the study overall: Median disease duration was around eight years; 35% smoked at surgery.

This CDR3 is built from 19 residues. The study's findings and limits: Compared with CD4 T cells, sorted CD8 cells carried more expanded clones.

TCRdb's copy holds only in-frame clones and misses some; the assay was immunoSEQ multiplex PCR. The table records more than 15,000 clones, 60% to 85% of them present only once. Time point reported: inflamed ileum from the surgical specimen. Adults with ileal or ileocolonic Crohn's disease and an indication for resection were eligible. A remark on this clone: Antigen specificity is unknown.

The sequenced sample was ileal tissue. The gene calls are TRBV21-1 and TRBJ2-1; TRBD2 reflects the table's D call only, with no check against the DNA. TRBV21-1 is noted as a pseudogene. The source of this sequence is an adult with Crohn's disease. CDR3 sequence (DNA): TGTGCCAGCAGCAAAGGAGCCCACGGACTAGCGGGTATATACAATGAGCAGTTCTTC. This gives the protein CASSKGAHGLAGIYNEQFF.